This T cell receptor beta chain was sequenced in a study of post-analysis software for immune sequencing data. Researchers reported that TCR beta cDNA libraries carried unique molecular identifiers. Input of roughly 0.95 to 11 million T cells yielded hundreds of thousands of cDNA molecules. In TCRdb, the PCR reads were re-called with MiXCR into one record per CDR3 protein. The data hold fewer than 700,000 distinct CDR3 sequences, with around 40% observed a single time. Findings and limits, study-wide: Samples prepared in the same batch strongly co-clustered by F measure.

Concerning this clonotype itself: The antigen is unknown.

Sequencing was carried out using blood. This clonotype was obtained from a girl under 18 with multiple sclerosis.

The CDR3: CASSLNPSSTDTQYF. The CDR3 nucleotides read TGTGCCAGCAGCTTAAACCCTTCTAGCACAGATACGCAGTATTTT. The V gene is TRBV7-3, the J gene TRBJ2-3, with no clear D. Germline lookup yields CDR1 SGHTA and CDR2 FQGTGA. V shed 1 base and J shed 0 bases, with 8 bases lying between them. The CDR3 runs 15 residues.